This TCR beta chain was identified in a study of blood T cell repertoires in COVID-19. Generated by immunoSEQ multiplex PCR, the TCRdb table keeps only in-frame clones and is missing some. The repertoire includes over 150,000 clones, approximately 86% of them detected once, and under 0.7% sits in the top ten. This clone was observed once. The CDR3 extends over 15 amino acids. Germline V gives CDR1 SEHNR, CDR2 FQNEAQ (reference sequence). Trimming took 10 bases from V and 0 from J; bases not matched to a gene: 6. The origin of this receptor is a man aged 55 to 69 with COVID-19, enrolled during active disease. Source material: peripheral blood. The rearrangement joins TRBV7-9 to TRBJ2-6, with TRBD1 matching 7 bases. The CDR3 loop reads CANGQARSGANVLTF. CDR3 in DNA: TGTGCCAACGGACAGGCGCGCTCTGGGGCCAACGTCCTGACTTTC.